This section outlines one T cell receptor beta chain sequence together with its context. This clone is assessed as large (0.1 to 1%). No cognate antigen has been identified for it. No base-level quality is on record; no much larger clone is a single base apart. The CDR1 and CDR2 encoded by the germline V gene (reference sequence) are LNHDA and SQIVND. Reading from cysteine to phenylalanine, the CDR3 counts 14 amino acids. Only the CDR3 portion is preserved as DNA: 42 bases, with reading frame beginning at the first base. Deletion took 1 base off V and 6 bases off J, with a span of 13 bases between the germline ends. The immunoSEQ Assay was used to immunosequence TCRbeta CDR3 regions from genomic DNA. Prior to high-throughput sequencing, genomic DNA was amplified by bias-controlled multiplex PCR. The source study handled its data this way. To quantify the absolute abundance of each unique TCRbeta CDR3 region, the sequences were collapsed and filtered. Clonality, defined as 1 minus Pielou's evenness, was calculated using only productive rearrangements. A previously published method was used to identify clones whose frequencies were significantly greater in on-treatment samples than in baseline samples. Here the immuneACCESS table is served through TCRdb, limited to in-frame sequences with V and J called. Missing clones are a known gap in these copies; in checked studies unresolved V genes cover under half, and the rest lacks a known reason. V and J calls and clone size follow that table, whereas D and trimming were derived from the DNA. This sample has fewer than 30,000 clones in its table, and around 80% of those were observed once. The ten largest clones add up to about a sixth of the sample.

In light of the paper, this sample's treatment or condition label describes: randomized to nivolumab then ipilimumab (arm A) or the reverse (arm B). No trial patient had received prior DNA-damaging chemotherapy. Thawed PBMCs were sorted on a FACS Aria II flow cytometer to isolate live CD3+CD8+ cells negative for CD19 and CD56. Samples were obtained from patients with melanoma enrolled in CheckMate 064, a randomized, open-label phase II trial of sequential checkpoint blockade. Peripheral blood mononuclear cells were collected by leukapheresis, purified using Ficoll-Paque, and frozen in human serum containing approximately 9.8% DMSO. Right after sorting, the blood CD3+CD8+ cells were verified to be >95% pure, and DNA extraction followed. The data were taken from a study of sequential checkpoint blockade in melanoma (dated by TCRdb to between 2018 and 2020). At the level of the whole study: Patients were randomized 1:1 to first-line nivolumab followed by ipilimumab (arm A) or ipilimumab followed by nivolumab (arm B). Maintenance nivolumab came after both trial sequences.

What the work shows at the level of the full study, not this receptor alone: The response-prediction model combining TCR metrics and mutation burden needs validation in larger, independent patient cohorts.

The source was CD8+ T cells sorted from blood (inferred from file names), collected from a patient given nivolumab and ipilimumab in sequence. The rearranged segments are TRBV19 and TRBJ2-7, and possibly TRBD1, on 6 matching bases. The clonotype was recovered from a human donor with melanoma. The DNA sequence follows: TGTGCCAGTAGTATAGGGACAGCGAAAGGCGAGCAGTACTTC. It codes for CASSIGTAKGEQYF. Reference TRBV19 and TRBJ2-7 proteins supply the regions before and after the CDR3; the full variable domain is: DGGITQSPKYLFRKEGQNVTLSCEQNLNHDAMYWYRQDPGQGLRLIYYSQIVNDFQKGDIAEGYSVSREKKESFPLTVTSAQKNPTAFYLCASSIGTAKGEQYFGPGTRLTVT.